This T cell receptor (beta chain) was observed in a study of T-cell memory formation after mild COVID-19. Study information: Largely, the TCR clusters proved donor specific. Findings of the study overall: Some SARS-CoV-2-responding clones were already detected in memory before infection. Contracting clones from day 15 to 85 had balanced CD4/CD8; later expanders favoured CD4+.

UMIs and sample barcodes were carried by the TCR alpha and TCR beta cDNA libraries that 5'RACE produced using constant-segment primers. One entry per CDR3 protein, called by TCRdb with MiXCR from the 5' RACE reads. The table has hundreds of thousands of distinct CDR3 sequences, 20% to 30% seen once; the top ten hold around an eighth. The germline gives CDR1 KGHSH, CDR2 LQKENI. This CDR3 has 14 residues. With V trimmed by 2 bases and J by 9 bases, 5 bases remained unmatched. Remarks on this clonotype: Antigen unknown.

The clonotype originates from an adult woman who had mild COVID-19 (a few samples of this study predate the infection). Cell type and time point are not known. The rearrangement links TRBV18 to TRBJ2-1, with TRBD1 matching 9 bases. The sequenced sample was PBMCs or a T cell subset sorted from them (not recorded which). CDR3 in amino acids: CASSPGTGQGEQFF. As DNA, the CDR3 is TGTGCCAGCTCACCAGGGACAGGGCAAGGTGAGCAGTTCTTC. Looking up the rest from reference TRBV18 and TRBJ2-1 gives the full variable domain: NAGVMQNPRHLVRRRGQEARLRCSPMKGHSHVYWYRQLPEEGLKFMVYLQKENIIDESGMPKERFSAEFPKEGPSILRIQQVVRGDSAAYFCASSPGTGQGEQFFGPGTRLTVL.